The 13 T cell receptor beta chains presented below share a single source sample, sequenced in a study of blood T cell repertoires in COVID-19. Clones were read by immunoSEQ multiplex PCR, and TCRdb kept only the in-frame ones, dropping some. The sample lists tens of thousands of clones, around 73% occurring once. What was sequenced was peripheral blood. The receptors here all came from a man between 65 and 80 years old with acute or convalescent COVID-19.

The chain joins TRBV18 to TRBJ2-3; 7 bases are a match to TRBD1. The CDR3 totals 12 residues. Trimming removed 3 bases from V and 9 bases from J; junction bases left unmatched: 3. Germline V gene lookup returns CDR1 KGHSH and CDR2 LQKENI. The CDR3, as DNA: TGTGCCAGCTCACCCAGGGGGATCACGCAGTATTTT. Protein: CASSPRGITQYF. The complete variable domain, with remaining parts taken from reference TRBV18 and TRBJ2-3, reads NAGVMQNPRHLVRRRGQEARLRCSPMKGHSHVYWYRQLPEEGLKFMVYLQKENIIDESGMPKERFSAEFPKEGPSILRIQQVVRGDSAAYFCASSPRGITQYFGPGTRLTVL.

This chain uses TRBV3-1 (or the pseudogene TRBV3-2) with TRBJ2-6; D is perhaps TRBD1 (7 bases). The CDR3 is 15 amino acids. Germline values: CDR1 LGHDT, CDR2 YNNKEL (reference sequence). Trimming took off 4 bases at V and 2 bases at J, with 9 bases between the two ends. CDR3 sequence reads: CASSLRGAGANVLTF. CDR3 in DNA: TGTGCCAGCAGCCTCAGGGGGGCTGGGGCCAACGTCCTGACTTTC.

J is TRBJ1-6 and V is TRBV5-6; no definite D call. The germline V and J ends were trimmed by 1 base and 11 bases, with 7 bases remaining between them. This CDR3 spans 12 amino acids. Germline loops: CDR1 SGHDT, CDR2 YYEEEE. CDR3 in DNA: TGTGCCAGCAGCTTGCTCGGGACACCCCTCCACTTT. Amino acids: CASSLLGTPLHF.

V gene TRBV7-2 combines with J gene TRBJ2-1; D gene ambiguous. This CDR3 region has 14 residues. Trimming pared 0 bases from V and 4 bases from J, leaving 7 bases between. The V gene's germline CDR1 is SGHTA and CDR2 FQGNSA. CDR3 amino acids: CASSLAAAYNEQFF. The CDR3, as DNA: TGTGCCAGCAGCTTAGCTGCTGCGTACAATGAGCAGTTCTTC.

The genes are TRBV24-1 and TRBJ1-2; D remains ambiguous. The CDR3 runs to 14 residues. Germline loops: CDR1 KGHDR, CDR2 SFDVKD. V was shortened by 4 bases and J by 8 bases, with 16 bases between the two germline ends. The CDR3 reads CATSDHQRLGGYTF. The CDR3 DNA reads TGTGCCACCAGTGACCACCAGCGCCTCGGGGGCTACACCTTC.

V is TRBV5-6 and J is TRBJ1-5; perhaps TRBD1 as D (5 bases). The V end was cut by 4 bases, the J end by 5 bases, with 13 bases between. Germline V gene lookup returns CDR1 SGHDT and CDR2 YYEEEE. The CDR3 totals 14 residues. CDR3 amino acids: CASSPQGGDQPQHF. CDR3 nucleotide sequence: TGTGCCAGCAGCCCCCAGGGCGGGGATCAGCCCCAGCATTTT. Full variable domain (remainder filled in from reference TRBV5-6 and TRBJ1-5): DAGVTQSPTHLIKTRGQQVTLRCSPKSGHDTVSWYQQALGQGPQFIFQYYEEEERQRGNFPDRFSGHQFPNYSSELNVNALLLGDSALYLCASSPQGGDQPQHFGDGTRLSIL.

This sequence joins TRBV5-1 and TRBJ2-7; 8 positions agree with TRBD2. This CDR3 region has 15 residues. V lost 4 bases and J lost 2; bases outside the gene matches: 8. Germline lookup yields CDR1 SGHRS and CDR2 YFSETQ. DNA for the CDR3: TGCGCCAGCAGCCTAAAGCGGGAGCCGACCTACGAGCAGTACTTC. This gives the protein CASSLKREPTYEQYF. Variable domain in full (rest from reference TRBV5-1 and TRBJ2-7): KAGVTQTPRYLIKTRGQQVTLSCSPISGHRSVSWYQQTPGQGLQFLFEYFSETQRNKGNFPGRFSGRQFSNSRSEMNVSTLELGDSALYLCASSLKREPTYEQYFGPGTRLTVT.

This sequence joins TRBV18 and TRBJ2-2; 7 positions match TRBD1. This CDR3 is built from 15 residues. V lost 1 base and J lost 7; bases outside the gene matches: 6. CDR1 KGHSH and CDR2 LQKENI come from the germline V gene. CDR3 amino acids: CASSPQGAQVGELFF. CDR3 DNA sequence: TGTGCCAGCTCACCACAGGGGGCGCAAGTCGGGGAGCTGTTTTTT.

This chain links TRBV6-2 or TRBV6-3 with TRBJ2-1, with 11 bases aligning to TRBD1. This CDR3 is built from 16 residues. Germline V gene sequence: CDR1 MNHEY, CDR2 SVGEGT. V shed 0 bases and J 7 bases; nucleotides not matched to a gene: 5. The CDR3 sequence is CASSYSGQGVANEQFF. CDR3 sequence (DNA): TGTGCCAGCAGTTACTCGGGACAGGGGGTTGCTAATGAGCAGTTCTTC.

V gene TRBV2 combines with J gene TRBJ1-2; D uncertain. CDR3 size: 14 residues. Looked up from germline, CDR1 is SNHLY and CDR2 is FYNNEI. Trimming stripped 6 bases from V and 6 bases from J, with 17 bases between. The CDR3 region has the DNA TGTGCCAGCAGGAGATCGGAAGGCGGTAATGGCTACACCTTC. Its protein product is CASRRSEGGNGYTF.

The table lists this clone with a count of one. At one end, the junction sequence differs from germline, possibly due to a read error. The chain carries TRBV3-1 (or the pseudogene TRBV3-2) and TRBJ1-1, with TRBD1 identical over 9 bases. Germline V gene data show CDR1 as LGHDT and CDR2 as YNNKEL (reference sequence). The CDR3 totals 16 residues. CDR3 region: CASSEEPGQGSGEAFF. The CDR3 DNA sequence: TGTGCCAGCAGCGAAGAACCGGGACAGGGAAGCGGTGAAGCTTTCTTT.

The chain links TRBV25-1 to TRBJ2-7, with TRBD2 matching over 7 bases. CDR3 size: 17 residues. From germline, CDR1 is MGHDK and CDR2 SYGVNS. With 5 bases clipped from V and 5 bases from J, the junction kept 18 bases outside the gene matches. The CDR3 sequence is CASSKPGITSVAHEQYF. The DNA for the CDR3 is TGTGCCAGCAGTAAGCCTGGGATTACTAGCGTGGCGCACGAGCAGTACTTC.

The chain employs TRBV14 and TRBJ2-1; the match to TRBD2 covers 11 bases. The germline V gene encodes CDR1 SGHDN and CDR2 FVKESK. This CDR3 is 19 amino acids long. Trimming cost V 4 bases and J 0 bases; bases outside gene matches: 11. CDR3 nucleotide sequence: TGTGCCAGCAGCCCCCAAGGGAGACTAGCGGGGCTCTCCTACAATGAGCAGTTCTTC. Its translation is CASSPQGRLAGLSYNEQFF. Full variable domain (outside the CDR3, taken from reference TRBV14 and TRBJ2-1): EAGVTQFPSHSVIEKGQTVTLRCDPISGHDNLYWYRRVMGKEIKFLLHFVKESKQDESGMPNNRFLAERTGGTYSTLKVQPAELEDSGVYFCASSPQGRLAGLSYNEQFFGPGTRLTVL.